What follows are 15 T cell receptor beta chains derived from one specimen sequenced in a study of early T cells in non-severe SARS-CoV-2 infection (dated by TCRdb to the early 2020s). Library prep was done by 5' RACE. This sample was sequenced with a NextSeq 500. TCRdb's own reprocessing of the public reads used fastp at Q25 and MiXCR and kept productive beta chains. Entries that share a CDR3 protein sequence are merged under the most common genes and DNA. The sample contains around 70,000 distinct CDR3 sequences, about a sixth of them found a single time. Clones ranked in the top ten supply around 12% of the sample. Source material: whole blood. The source is an adult who was a healthcare worker with PCR-confirmed SARS-CoV-2 infection or an uninfected control (not recorded which).

The V and J genes are TRBV29-1 and TRBJ2-4; TRBD2 aligns across 10 bases. CDR1 SQVTM and CDR2 ANQGSEA come from the germline V gene. Trimming at V came to 4 bases and at J to 8 bases, leaving 8 bases not matched to a gene. The CDR3 has 14 residues. CDR3: CSVVPSGGVDIQYF. DNA for the CDR3: TGCAGCGTTGTCCCTAGCGGGGGAGTTGACATTCAGTACTTC.

The chain combines TRBV6-2 or TRBV6-3 with TRBJ1-6; D might be TRBD1 (5 bases). There are 16 residues in the CDR3. Germline V gene data show CDR1 as MNHEY and CDR2 as SVGEGT. Trimming took 5 bases from V and 11 from J, leaving 22 bases between them. CDR3 nucleotides: TGTGCCAGCAGTCGTCCGGCGAGGGGAAGTACTACACCCCTCCACTTT. Amino acid sequence: CASSRPARGSTTPLHF.

The CDR3 DNA reads as TGTGCCAGCAGTTACCCACTAGCGGGGAACACCGGGGAGCTGTTTTTT. Its protein product is CASSYPLAGNTGELFF. V is TRBV6-2 or TRBV6-3 and J is TRBJ2-2; 9 nucleotides align to TRBD2. This CDR3 has 16 residues. V gave up 2 bases and J gave up 1 base; unmatched junction bases: 2. Per germline, CDR1 MNHEY and CDR2 SVGEGT.

V and J are TRBV7-2 and TRBJ2-7; 8 nucleotides align to TRBD1. After removal of 5 bases from V and 0 bases from J, the junction contained 6 bases not matched to a gene. The CDR3 runs 15 residues. From germline, CDR1 is SGHTA and CDR2 FQGNSA. DNA of the CDR3: TGTGCCAGCAGCCTTCAGGGGGCACCCTCCTACGAGCAGTACTTC. This sequence encodes CASSLQGAPSYEQYF.

The V call is TRBV7-3, the J call TRBJ2-7; D ambiguous. Trimming stripped 0 bases from V and 0 bases from J, with 9 bases between. Germline lookup yields CDR1 SGHTA and CDR2 FQGTGA. The CDR3 length is 15 residues. CDR3 nucleotide sequence: TGTGCCAGCAGCTTAACCTCGGCCAGCTCCTACGAGCAGTACTTC. Protein: CASSLTSASSYEQYF. Variable domain in full (rest from reference TRBV7-3 and TRBJ2-7): GAGVSQTPSNKVTEKGKYVELRCDPISGHTALYWYRQSLGQGPEFLIYFQGTGAADDSGLPNDRFFAVRPEGSVSTLKIQRTERGDSAVYLCASSLTSASSYEQYFGPGTRLTVT.

V is TRBV29-1 and J is TRBJ1-1; 8 bases map to TRBD1. This CDR3 contains 13 residues. Germline lookup yields CDR1 SQVTM and CDR2 ANQGSEA. The ends lost 7 bases at V and 2 bases at J; junction bases unmatched: 6. The CDR3 protein is CSGEQGVNTEAFF. The CDR3 nucleotides read TGCAGCGGCGAACAGGGGGTAAACACTGAAGCTTTCTTT.

This clonotype has ten or more counts. The CDR3 bases are TGTGCCAGCAGCTTAGTCCCCTCCTACGAGCAGTACTTC. As protein: CASSLVPSYEQYF. The chain employs TRBV11-2 and TRBJ2-7; D gene uncertain. V was pared by 1 base and J by 0 bases, with 4 bases between. The CDR3 runs 13 residues. The germline gives CDR1 SGHAT, CDR2 FQNNGV.

This clonotype was seen a few times. The chain links TRBV19 to TRBJ1-5, with TRBD1 matching over 8 bases. The germline gives CDR1 LNHDA, CDR2 SQIVND (reference sequence). This CDR3 spans 16 amino acids. V was clipped by 7 bases and J by 3 bases; unmatched bases: 11. The chain's CDR3 is CASKAPQGAINQPQHF. The CDR3 nucleotides read TGTGCCAGTAAAGCCCCCCAGGGGGCCATCAATCAGCCCCAGCATTTT.

The chain carries TRBV24-1 and TRBJ2-1; a weak D match, TRBD2 (6 bases). V was pared by 3 bases and J by 4 bases, with 9 bases between. Per germline, CDR1 KGHDR and CDR2 SFDVKD. The CDR3 is 14 residues long. The CDR3 region has the DNA TGTGCCACCAGTGATCGCGGGGTTTACAATGAGCAGTTCTTC. This sequence encodes CATSDRGVYNEQFF.

The V and J genes are TRBV20-1 and TRBJ2-1, with 7 bases matching TRBD1. Germline CDR1 DFQATT, CDR2 SNEGSKA (reference sequence). With V trimmed by 5 bases and J by 2 bases, 6 bases remained unmatched. The CDR3 is 14 amino acids. The CDR3 sequence: CSAPKGQPYNEQFF. CDR3 nucleotides: TGCAGTGCTCCTAAGGGACAGCCCTACAATGAGCAGTTCTTC.

This clonotype was seen only a few times. The rearrangement links TRBV4-3 to TRBJ1-2; D perhaps matches TRBD1 (6 bases). Germline values: CDR1 LGHNA, CDR2 YSLEER. The germline V and J ends were trimmed by 5 bases and 7 bases, with 17 bases remaining between them. The CDR3 is 14 amino acids. This CDR3 reads CASSELGTGFGYTF. The CDR3 nucleotides are TGCGCCAGCAGCGAATTAGGCACAGGGTTTGGCTACACCTTC.

The chain employs TRBV7-9 and TRBJ1-5; TRBD1 matches 9 bases. Germline-derived CDR1 and CDR2 are SEHNR and FQNEAQ (reference sequence). J lost 4 bases, V lost 2 bases, and 3 bases had no gene match. The CDR3 covers 15 residues. The CDR3 region is CASSLPGTGNQPQHF. CDR3 DNA: TGTGCCAGCAGCTTACCAGGGACAGGGAATCAGCCCCAGCATTTT.

This clonotype was counted only a few times. The CDR3 loop is CASSIIQGEKLFF. The CDR3 DNA reads TGTGCCAGTAGTATAATACAGGGTGAAAAACTGTTTTTT. V and J are TRBV19 and TRBJ1-4; maybe TRBD1 (6 bases). The CDR3 spans 13 residues. V was cut by 2 bases and J by 7 bases, with 8 bases left in between. Germline CDR1 is LNHDA and CDR2 is SQIVND (reference sequence).

This clonotype was counted between two and nine times. The V call is TRBV21-1, the J call TRBJ2-3; the D call in the table, TRBD2, was not verified against the DNA. TRBV21-1 is a listed pseudogene. This CDR3 contains 14 residues. This CDR3 reads CARLETGGTDTQYF. CDR3 sequence (DNA): TGTGCCAGGCTCGAGACGGGAGGAACGGATACGCAGTATTTT.

This clonotype has at least ten counts. The rearrangement uses TRBV9 and TRBJ2-1; D is ambiguous. Germline V gene sequence: CDR1 SGDLS, CDR2 YYNGEE. V shed 0 bases and J shed 3 bases, with 10 bases lying between them. The CDR3 is made up of 15 amino acids. The CDR3 protein is CASSVGPQNYNEQFF. Here the CDR3 DNA reads TGTGCCAGCAGCGTAGGTCCGCAAAACTACAATGAGCAGTTCTTC.